The 6 T cell receptor beta chains reported below all come from one sample, sequenced in a study of CD8 T cells in ankylosing spondylitis. General study results and limits: Ankylosing spondylitis blood appeared to be characterized by a TCR beta motif of 8 or 9 highly homologous variants.

TCRdb redid the calling of the 5' RACE reads with MiXCR, one entry per CDR3 protein. Among 700,000 to 1,000,000 distinct CDR3 sequences listed, about an eighth were seen once. Their antigens are not known. The source material was blood, either unsorted or a sorted T cell fraction (not recorded which). The receptors come from a male donor with ankylosing spondylitis.

This clonotype was seen a handful of times. This chain joins TRBV20-1 and TRBJ2-5, with TRBD1 as a possible D gene (6 bases). Trimming removed 6 bases at V and 2 bases at J, with 10 bases between. The CDR3 loop spans 12 amino acids. Looked up from germline, CDR1 is DFQATT and CDR2 is SNEGSKA (reference sequence). CDR3 sequence (DNA): TGCAGTGCCACAAGGGGGCAAGAGACCCAGTACTTC. This translates into CSATRGQETQYF.

This clonotype was seen only a few times. J is TRBJ1-5 and V is TRBV25-1, with D tentatively TRBD1 (5 bases). CDR3 length equals 11 residues. V lost 8 bases and J 7 bases, leaving 9 bases between the germline ends. The germline gives CDR1 MGHDK, CDR2 SYGVNS. The chain's CDR3 is CASPGRQPQHF. CDR3 nucleotide sequence: TGTGCCAGCCCGGGACGACAGCCCCAGCATTTT.

V gene TRBV20-1 combines with J gene TRBJ1-5; the D is unclear. CDR1 and CDR2 (germline): DFQATT, SNEGSKA (reference sequence). There are 14 residues in the CDR3. Trimming left V 7 bases short and J 4 bases short, with 17 bases between. CDR3 in amino acids: CSVVGWLGNQPQHF. The CDR3 coding sequence is TGCAGTGTGGTAGGGTGGTTGGGGAATCAGCCCCAGCATTTT.

Ten or more counts support this clonotype. The rearrangement uses TRBV6-5 and TRBJ1-2; D may be TRBD1 (5 bases). Germline V gene data show CDR1 as MNHEY and CDR2 as SVGAGI. This CDR3 contains 12 residues. Between the trimmed V and J ends, which lost 8 bases and 8 bases, there was a span of 15 bases. The chain's CDR3 is CASGTGRRGYTF. CDR3 in DNA: TGTGCCAGCGGAACAGGTCGACGGGGCTACACCTTC.

This clonotype was counted many times. The chain couples TRBV18 to TRBJ1-4; D remains ambiguous. The germline gives CDR1 KGHSH, CDR2 LQKENI. The CDR3 runs to 15 residues. V dropped 3 bases and J dropped 5 bases, with 13 bases sitting between them. CDR3 nucleotides: TGTGCCAGCTCACCCGGAGCACAGTTAAATGAAAAACTGTTTTTT. It codes for CASSPGAQLNEKLFF.

This clonotype appeared a few times. The V and J genes are TRBV2 and TRBJ2-3; D may be TRBD1 (5 bases). This CDR3 spans 15 amino acids. Trimming removed 1 base at V and 1 base at J, with 9 bases between. CDR1 is SNHLY, CDR2 FYNNEI, per germline. In DNA form, the CDR3 reads TGTGCCAGCAGTGAAGGGGGCTACCGCACAGATACGCAGTATTTT. Its protein product is CASSEGGYRTDTQYF.